The 32 T cell receptor beta chains in this list originate from one sample, sequenced in a study of cytomegalovirus exposure and HLA in healthy donors. PCR employed 60 Vbeta and 13 Jbeta primers. Sequenced by immunoSEQ multiplex PCR; TCRdb stores in-frame clones only, minus some. The sample has 130,000 or so clones, under 80% seen once. Material: PBMCs. The receptors shown here come from a man younger than 35 in good health and CMV-seropositive.

This clone was counted a single time. The V and J genes are TRBV5-6 and TRBJ2-5; D gene uncertain. V lost 1 base and J lost 2, with 9 bases in between. Per germline, CDR1 SGHDT and CDR2 YYEEEE. The CDR3 loop spans 14 amino acids. The CDR3 loop is CASSLMGRQETQYF. Here the CDR3 DNA reads TGTGCCAGCAGCTTGATGGGCAGACAAGAGACCCAGTACTTC.

With regard to this clone: This CDR3 is also generated by other DNA sequences in the sample. The chain links TRBV19 to TRBJ1-5, with TRBD1 matching 11 bases. J gave up 9 bases and V 7 bases, and 11 bases lay outside the gene matches. The CDR3 runs to 15 residues. Per the germline V gene, CDR1 is LNHDA and CDR2 is SQIVND (reference sequence). CDR3 loop: CASKGGTGGNGPQHF. CDR3 nucleotide sequence: TGTGCCAGTAAAGGCGGGACAGGGGGAAATGGGCCCCAGCATTTT.

This clone was picked up a small number of times. V and J are TRBV19 and TRBJ1-5, with 7 positions matching TRBD1. In germline, CDR1 is LNHDA, CDR2 SQIVND (reference sequence). The CDR3 consists of 15 residues. The V gene end was trimmed by 6 bases and the J gene end by 1 base; junction bases not matched to a gene: 6. CDR3 sequence: CASRSTGFSNQPQHF. CDR3 DNA sequence: TGTGCCAGTAGGTCGACAGGGTTCAGCAATCAGCCCCAGCATTTT.

This clone was detected only a few times. The rearrangement joins TRBV6-4 to TRBJ2-3, with TRBD2 matching over 8 bases. With V trimmed by 3 bases and J by 1 base, 3 bases remained unmatched. CDR1 and CDR2 (germline): MRHNA, SNTAGT. The CDR3 has 15 residues. The CDR3 is CASSEEAGGTDTQYF. Here the CDR3 DNA reads TGTGCCAGCAGTGAAGAAGCGGGAGGCACAGATACGCAGTATTTT.

The V and J genes are TRBV7-8 and TRBJ1-4; 7 nucleotides align to TRBD1. The CDR3 totals 15 residues. Germline lookup yields CDR1 SGHVS and CDR2 FQNEAQ. Germline trimming cut 5 bases from V and 6 bases from J; bases unmatched to any gene: 9. CDR3 nucleotide sequence: TGTGCCAGCAGCCGAACAGGGGTTGAGGATGAAAAACTGTTTTTT. It translates to CASSRTGVEDEKLFF.

A few counts support this clone. This chain connects TRBV10-3 to TRBJ1-5; possible D gene TRBD1, 6 bases. The V gene's germline CDR1 is ENHRY and CDR2 SYGVKD. The CDR3 spans 13 residues. V gave up 9 bases and J gave up 0 bases, with 9 bases separating them. The CDR3 loop is CAIQGYSNQPQHF. The CDR3 DNA sequence: TGTGCCATTCAGGGGTATAGCAATCAGCCCCAGCATTTT.

The CDR3 loop is CASSSQVVSYNEQFF. The CDR3 bases are TGTGCCAGCAGTTCACAGGTCGTTTCGTACAATGAGCAGTTCTTC. The V and J genes are TRBV28 and TRBJ2-1; D perhaps matches TRBD1 (5 bases). Deletions cut 4 bases from V and 4 bases from J, with 14 bases between. Germline-derived CDR1 and CDR2 are MDHEN and SYDVKM. The CDR3 totals 15 residues.

The chain has TRBV11-2 and TRBJ2-7; 7 nucleotides agree with TRBD2. Trimming removed 5 bases from V and 12 bases from J; junction bases left unmatched: 10. This CDR3 has 12 amino acids. The germline V gene has CDR1 SGHAT and CDR2 FQNNGV. CDR3 bases: TGTGCCAGCAGCCGAAGGGAGGGGTTGGGGTACTTC. Translating it yields CASSRREGLGYF.

The chain uses TRBV7-2 and TRBJ2-1; D is unresolved. Germline CDR1 SGHTA, CDR2 FQGNSA. The CDR3 has 14 amino acids. V shed 1 base and J shed 0 bases, with 4 bases lying between them. CDR3 sequence: CASSLGSSYNEQFF. In nucleotides, the CDR3 is TGTGCCAGCAGCTTAGGTAGCTCCTACAATGAGCAGTTCTTC.

The chain employs TRBV6-1 and TRBJ1-1, with D possibly being TRBD1 (6 bases). V lost 1 base, J lost 8 bases, and 17 bases lay in between. This CDR3 comprises 15 residues. The germline CDR1 and CDR2 sequences are MNHNS and SASEGT. CDR3 DNA: TGTGCCAGCAGTGAAGAAGTCGACAGGCTCAGGGAAGCTTTCTTT. Translated: CASSEEVDRLREAFF.

This clone was detected only once. J is TRBJ2-5 and V is TRBV5-6, with D perhaps TRBD1 (6 bases). The J call may be in error: the DNA end matches TRBJ2-7 better. Germline CDR1 SGHDT, CDR2 YYEEEE. The CDR3 spans 13 residues. CDR3 sequence: CASSPPRGYEQYF. For the CDR3, the DNA is TGTGCCAGCAGCCCACCCAGGGGCTACGAGCAGTACTTC.

This clone was seen a single time. The chain has TRBV5-1 and TRBJ2-5; 13 bases are a match to TRBD2. Judging by the DNA end, TRBJ2-7 fits better; the J call may be wrong. Germline-derived CDR1 and CDR2 are SGHRS and YFSETQ. The length of the CDR3 is 15 residues. The CDR3 loop reads CASSAGLAGVYEQYF. Here the CDR3 DNA reads TGCGCCAGCAGCGCCGGACTAGCGGGAGTGTACGAGCAGTACTTC.

The chain employs TRBV5-6 and TRBJ2-7; 10 bases map to TRBD2. Looked up from germline, CDR1 is SGHDT and CDR2 is YYEEEE. The V gene end was trimmed by 1 base and the J gene end by 7 bases; junction bases not matched to a gene: 8. This CDR3 region has 15 residues. CDR3 loop: CASSLMPAGGDEQYF. For the CDR3, the DNA is TGTGCCAGCAGCTTGATGCCAGCGGGAGGGGATGAGCAGTACTTC.

The chain employs TRBV5-1 and TRBJ2-2, with D possibly being TRBD2 (6 bases). Deletions cut 2 bases from V and 8 bases from J, with 16 bases between. In germline, CDR1 is SGHRS, CDR2 YFSETQ. The CDR3 is made up of 15 amino acids. The CDR3 nucleotides read TGCGCCAGCAGCTTCCCCTTTCCCGGGGGAGGGGAGCTGTTTTTT. Amino acids: CASSFPFPGGGELFF.

This clone turned up a few times. The V call is TRBV7-9, the J call TRBJ2-7; D is possibly TRBD1 (6 bases). Germline-derived CDR1 and CDR2 are SEHNR and FQNEAQ (reference sequence). The CDR3 contains 11 residues. Trimming stripped 3 bases from V and 10 bases from J, with 10 bases between. The CDR3 nucleotides are TGTGCCAGCAGCTTCCCGGGACAACAGTACTTC. It yields the protein CASSFPGQQYF.

The V and J genes are TRBV27 and TRBJ2-1; 11 nucleotides agree with TRBD1. CDR1 MNHEY and CDR2 SMNVEV come from the germline V gene (reference sequence). The CDR3 runs 16 residues. The ends lost 4 bases at V and 2 bases at J; junction bases unmatched: 4. CDR3 protein: CASSSPGQGAYNEQFF. The CDR3 nucleotides are TGTGCCAGCAGTTCTCCGGGACAGGGGGCCTACAATGAGCAGTTCTTC.

This chain joins TRBV18 and TRBJ1-5; no definite D call. V was cut by 3 bases and J by 6 bases, with 15 bases left in between. Germline V gene data show CDR1 as KGHSH and CDR2 as LQKENI. This CDR3 has 15 amino acids. The CDR3 DNA is TGTGCCAGCTCACCTCGCAGGCTCTTCACTCAGCCCCAGCATTTT. Translated, it gives CASSPRRLFTQPQHF.

The chain couples TRBV7-9 to TRBJ1-4; tentatively, D is TRBD1 (6 bases). The germline V gene has CDR1 SEHNR and CDR2 FQNEAQ (reference sequence). Trimming took 5 bases from V and 3 from J, leaving 13 bases between them. This CDR3 has 15 residues. The CDR3 DNA reads as TGTGCCAGCAGCCAACCGGACAGTCCTAATGAAAAACTGTTTTTT. Protein product: CASSQPDSPNEKLFF.

This sequence joins TRBV28 and TRBJ2-1; a possible D gene is TRBD1 (7 bases). This CDR3 spans 13 amino acids. V lost 5 bases and J lost 6, with 11 bases in between. Germline lookup yields CDR1 MDHEN and CDR2 SYDVKM. The CDR3 reads CASSPGGFNEQFF. The DNA for the CDR3 is TGTGCCAGCAGTCCAGGGGGGTTCAATGAGCAGTTCTTC.

In DNA, the CDR3 is TGCGCCAGCAGCGGGGGACTAGCGGGACAAGAGACCCAGTACTTC. It translates to CASSGGLAGQETQYF. J is TRBJ2-5 and V is TRBV5-1, with 13 bases aligning to TRBD2. This CDR3 spans 15 amino acids. Germline CDR1 SGHRS, CDR2 YFSETQ. V trimming: 4 bases; J trimming: 2 bases; junction bases outside the gene matches: 2.

The chain combines TRBV7-9 with TRBJ2-5; D is uncertain. The CDR3 is 14 amino acids. Germline assignment: CDR1 SEHNR and CDR2 FQNEAQ (reference sequence). V dropped 2 bases and J dropped 2 bases, with 9 bases sitting between them. Written as DNA, the CDR3 is TGTGCCAGCAGCTTAAGTGAGTGGCAAGAGACCCAGTACTTC. Protein product: CASSLSEWQETQYF. The whole variable domain, remainder taken from reference TRBV7-9 and TRBJ2-5, is DTGVSQNPRHKITKRGQNVTFRCDPISEHNRLYWYRQTLGQGPEFLTYFQNEAQLEKSRLLSDRFSAERPKGSFSTLEIQRTEQGDSAMYLCASSLSEWQETQYFGPGTRLLVL.

The chain employs TRBV5-4 and TRBJ1-1, with TRBD1 matching over 7 bases. J gave up 0 bases and V 3 bases, and 5 bases lay outside the gene matches. Germline loops: CDR1 SGHNT, CDR2 YYREEE (reference sequence). The CDR3 runs 15 residues. This CDR3 reads CASSSKDRMNTEAFF. CDR3 DNA sequence: TGTGCCAGCAGCTCCAAGGACAGGATGAACACTGAAGCTTTCTTT.

This clone was recorded a few times. This chain connects TRBV7-2 to TRBJ1-5; D is unclear. There are 14 residues in the CDR3. Looked up from germline, CDR1 is SGHTA and CDR2 is FQGNSA. Trimming removed 2 bases from V and 4 bases from J, with 9 bases in between. The CDR3 here is CASSLRGGNQPQHF. As DNA, the CDR3 is TGTGCCAGCAGCTTAAGAGGCGGGAATCAGCCCCAGCATTTT.

This chain joins TRBV5-1 and TRBJ1-5; 8 bases match TRBD1. The V and J ends lost 5 bases and 4 bases, in that order; junction bases with no gene match: 8. This CDR3 has 15 residues. CDR1 and CDR2 (germline): SGHRS, YFSETQ. The CDR3 sequence: CASSPDRGDNQPQHF. DNA of the CDR3: TGCGCCAGCAGTCCCGACAGGGGAGATAATCAGCCCCAGCATTTT.

The CDR3 spells CAIRETGGHQPQHF. In nucleotides, the CDR3 is TGTGCCATCAGGGAGACAGGGGGGCATCAGCCCCAGCATTTT. The J gene is TRBJ1-5, the V gene TRBV10-3, with 9 positions matching TRBD1. Per the germline V gene, CDR1 is ENHRY and CDR2 is SYGVKD. Trimming removed 6 bases from V and 5 bases from J; junction bases left unmatched: 5. There are 14 residues in the CDR3.

There are a few counts of this clone. V usage is TRBV9 and J usage is TRBJ2-3; 7 nucleotides match TRBD2. This CDR3 region has 15 residues. Germline CDR1 is SGDLS and CDR2 is YYNGEE. CDR3 sequence reads: CAGSGGAGGTDTQYF. The CDR3 DNA follows: TGTGCAGGTTCGGGCGGGGCGGGAGGCACAGATACGCAGTATTTT.

Here the CDR3 reads CASSPGQGAYEQYF. DNA of the CDR3: TGTGCCAGCAGCCCGGGACAGGGTGCTTACGAGCAGTACTTC. This chain joins TRBV9 and TRBJ2-7; 9 bases are a match to TRBD1. This CDR3 region has 14 residues. J lost 4 bases, V lost 4 bases, and 6 bases had no gene match. Per the germline V gene, CDR1 is SGDLS and CDR2 is YYNGEE.

The chain employs TRBV12-5 and TRBJ1-1, with 9 bases matching TRBD1. The CDR3 runs to 15 residues. The germline gives CDR1 LGHNT, CDR2 FRNRAP. V lost 5 bases and J lost 6; bases outside the gene matches: 10. This chain's CDR3 is CASGPINRGQSEAFF. The CDR3 nucleotides read TGTGCTAGTGGTCCTATAAACAGGGGGCAGTCTGAAGCTTTCTTT.

The chain joins TRBV28 to TRBJ2-3; D not resolved. Germline V CDR1 and CDR2: MDHEN, SYDVKM. This CDR3 has 12 amino acids. V lost 5 bases to trimming and J lost 0 bases, with 3 bases between them. This chain's CDR3 is CASSTSTDTQYF. In DNA form, the CDR3 reads TGTGCCAGCAGTACTAGCACAGATACGCAGTATTTT.

This chain connects TRBV7-3 to TRBJ2-1; TRBD2 matches 10 bases. The V gene's germline CDR1 is SGHTA and CDR2 FQGTGA. There are 15 residues in the CDR3. With 2 bases clipped from V and 5 bases from J, the junction kept 3 bases outside the gene matches. CDR3 region: CASSLGGLADNEQFF. CDR3 bases: TGTGCCAGCAGCTTAGGAGGACTAGCGGACAATGAGCAGTTCTTC.

V is TRBV18 and J is TRBJ1-4, with D hard to call. Germline V gene lookup returns CDR1 KGHSH and CDR2 LQKENI. Trimming cost V 1 base and J 0 bases, with 9 bases left between them. This CDR3 contains 16 residues. The DNA of the CDR3 is TGTGCCAGCTCACCACAAATCCGCGCAACTAATGAAAAACTGTTTTTT. Translation gives CASSPQIRATNEKLFF.

The rearrangement links TRBV7-3 to TRBJ1-5; possible D gene TRBD1, 5 bases. Trimming shortened V by 0 bases and J by 9 bases, and 12 bases separated the two germline ends. CDR3 size: 14 residues. CDR1 and CDR2 (germline): SGHTA, FQGTGA. This chain's CDR3 is CASSLTGASSPQHF. CDR3 DNA: TGTGCCAGCAGCTTAACAGGGGCCTCCTCGCCCCAGCATTTT. Looking up the rest from reference TRBV7-3 and TRBJ1-5 gives the full variable domain: GAGVSQTPSNKVTEKGKYVELRCDPISGHTALYWYRQSLGQGPEFLIYFQGTGAADDSGLPNDRFFAVRPEGSVSTLKIQRTERGDSAVYLCASSLTGASSPQHFGDGTRLSIL.